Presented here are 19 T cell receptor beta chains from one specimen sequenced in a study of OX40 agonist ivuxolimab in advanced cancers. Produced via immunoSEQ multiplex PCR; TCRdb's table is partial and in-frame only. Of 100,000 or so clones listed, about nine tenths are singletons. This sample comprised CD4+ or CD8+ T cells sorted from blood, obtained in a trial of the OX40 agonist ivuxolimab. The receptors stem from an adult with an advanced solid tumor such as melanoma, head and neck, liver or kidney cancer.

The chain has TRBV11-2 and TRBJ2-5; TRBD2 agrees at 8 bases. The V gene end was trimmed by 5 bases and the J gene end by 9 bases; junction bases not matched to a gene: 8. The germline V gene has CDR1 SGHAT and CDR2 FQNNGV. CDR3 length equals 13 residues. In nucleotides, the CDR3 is TGTGCCAGCAGCGGCGGGGGGTGGAGCGCCCAGTACTTC. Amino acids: CASSGGGWSAQYF.

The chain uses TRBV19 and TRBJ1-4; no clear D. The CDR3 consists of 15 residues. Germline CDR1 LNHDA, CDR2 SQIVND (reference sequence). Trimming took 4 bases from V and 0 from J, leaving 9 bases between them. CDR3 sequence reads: CASSKLSATNEKLFF. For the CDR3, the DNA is TGTGCCAGTAGTAAGCTAAGCGCAACTAATGAAAAACTGTTTTTT.

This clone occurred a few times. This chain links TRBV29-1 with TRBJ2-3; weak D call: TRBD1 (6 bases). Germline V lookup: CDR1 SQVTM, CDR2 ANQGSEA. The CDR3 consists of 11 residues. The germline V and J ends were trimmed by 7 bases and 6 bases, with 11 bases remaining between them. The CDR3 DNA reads TGCAGCGCAGGGGATCGGGATACGCAGTATTTT. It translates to CSAGDRDTQYF.

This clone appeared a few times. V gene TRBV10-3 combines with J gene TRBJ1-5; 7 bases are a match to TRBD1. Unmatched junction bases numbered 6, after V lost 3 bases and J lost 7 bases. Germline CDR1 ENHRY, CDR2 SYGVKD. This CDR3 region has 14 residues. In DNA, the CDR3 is TGTGCCATCAGTGAAAAGGGGGCAGAACAGCCCCAGCATTTT. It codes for CAISEKGAEQPQHF.

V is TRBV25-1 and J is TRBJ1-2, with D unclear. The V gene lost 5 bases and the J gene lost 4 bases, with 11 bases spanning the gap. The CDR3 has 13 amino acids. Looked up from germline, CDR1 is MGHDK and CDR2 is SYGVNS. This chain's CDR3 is CASSTDGPYGYTF. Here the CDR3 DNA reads TGTGCCAGCAGTACGGACGGGCCCTATGGCTACACCTTC.

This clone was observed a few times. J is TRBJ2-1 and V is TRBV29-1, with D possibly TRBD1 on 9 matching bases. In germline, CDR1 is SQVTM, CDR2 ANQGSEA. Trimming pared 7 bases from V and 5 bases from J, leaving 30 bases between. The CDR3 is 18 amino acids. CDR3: CSAFPGQGGLAGNNEQFF. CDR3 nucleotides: TGCAGCGCCTTTCCGGGACAGGGAGGTTTAGCGGGAAACAATGAGCAGTTCTTC.

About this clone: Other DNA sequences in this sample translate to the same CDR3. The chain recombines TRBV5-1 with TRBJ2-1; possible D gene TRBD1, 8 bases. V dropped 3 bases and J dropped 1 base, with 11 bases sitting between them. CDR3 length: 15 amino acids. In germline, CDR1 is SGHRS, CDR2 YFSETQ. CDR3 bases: TGCGCCAGCAGCTCACAGGGGGGGTCCTACAATGAGCAGTTCTTC. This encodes CASSSQGGSYNEQFF.

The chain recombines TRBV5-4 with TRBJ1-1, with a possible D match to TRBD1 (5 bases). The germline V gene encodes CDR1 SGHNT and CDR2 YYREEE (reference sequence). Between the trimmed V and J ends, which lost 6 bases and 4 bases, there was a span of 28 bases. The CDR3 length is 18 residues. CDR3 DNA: TGTGCCAGCAAACCTACTCAGCATTCGGGGGGAGAGTCCACTGAAGCTTTCTTT. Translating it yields CASKPTQHSGGESTEAFF.

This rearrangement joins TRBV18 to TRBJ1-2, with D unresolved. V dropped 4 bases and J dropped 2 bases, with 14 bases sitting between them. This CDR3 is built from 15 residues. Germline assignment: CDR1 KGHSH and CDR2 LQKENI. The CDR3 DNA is TGTGCCAGCTCACTTACTGTGGGTTCAAACTATGGCTACACCTTC. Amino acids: CASSLTVGSNYGYTF.

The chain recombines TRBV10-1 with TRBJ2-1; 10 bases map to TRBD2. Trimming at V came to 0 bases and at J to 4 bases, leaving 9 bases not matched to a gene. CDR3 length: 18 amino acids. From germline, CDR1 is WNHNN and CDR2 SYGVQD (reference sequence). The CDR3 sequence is CASSESEASGGHYNEQFF. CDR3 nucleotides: TGCGCCAGCAGTGAGTCTGAAGCTAGCGGGGGACATTACAATGAGCAGTTCTTC.

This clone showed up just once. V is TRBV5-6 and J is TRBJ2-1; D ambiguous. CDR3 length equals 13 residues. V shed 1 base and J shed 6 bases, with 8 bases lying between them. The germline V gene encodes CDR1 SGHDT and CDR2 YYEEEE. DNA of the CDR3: TGTGCCAGCAGCTTGAAAACCGCCAATGAGCAGTTCTTC. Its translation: CASSLKTANEQFF.

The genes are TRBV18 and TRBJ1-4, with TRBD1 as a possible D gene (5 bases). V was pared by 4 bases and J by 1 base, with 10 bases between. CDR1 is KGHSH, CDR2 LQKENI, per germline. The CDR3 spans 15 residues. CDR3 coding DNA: TGTGCCAGCTCACGCCTGACAGAAACTAATGAAAAACTGTTTTTT. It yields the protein CASSRLTETNEKLFF.

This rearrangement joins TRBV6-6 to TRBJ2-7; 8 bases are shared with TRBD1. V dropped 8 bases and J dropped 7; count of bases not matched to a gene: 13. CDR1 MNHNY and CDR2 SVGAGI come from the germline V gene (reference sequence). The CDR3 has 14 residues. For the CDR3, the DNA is TGTGCCAGCCAAACAGGGGGGATCTCGAGGGAGCAGTACTTC. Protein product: CASQTGGISREQYF.

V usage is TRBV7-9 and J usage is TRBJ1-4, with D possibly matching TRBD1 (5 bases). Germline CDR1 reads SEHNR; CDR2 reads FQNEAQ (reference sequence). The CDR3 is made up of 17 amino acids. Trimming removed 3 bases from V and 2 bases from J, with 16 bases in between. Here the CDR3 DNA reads TGTGCCAGCAGCTTCGACAGAAAAGTAACGACTAATGAAAAACTGTTTTTT. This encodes CASSFDRKVTTNEKLFF. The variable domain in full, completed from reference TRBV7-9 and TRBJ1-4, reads DTGVSQNPRHKITKRGQNVTFRCDPISEHNRLYWYRQTLGQGPEFLTYFQNEAQLEKSRLLSDRFSAERPKGSFSTLEIQRTEQGDSAMYLCASSFDRKVTTNEKLFFGSGTQLSVL.

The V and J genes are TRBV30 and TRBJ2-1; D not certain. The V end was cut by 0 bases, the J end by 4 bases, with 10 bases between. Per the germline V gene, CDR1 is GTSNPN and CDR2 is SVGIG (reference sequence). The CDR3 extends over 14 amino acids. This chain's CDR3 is CAWSVLREYNEQFF. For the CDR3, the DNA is TGTGCCTGGAGTGTACTCCGTGAGTACAATGAGCAGTTCTTC.

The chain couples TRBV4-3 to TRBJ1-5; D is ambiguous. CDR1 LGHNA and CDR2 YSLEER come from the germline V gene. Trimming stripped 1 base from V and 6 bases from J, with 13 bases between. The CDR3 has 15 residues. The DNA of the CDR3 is TGCGCCAGCAGCCAAGGATTAGCTCGTGGTCAGCCCCAGCATTTT. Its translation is CASSQGLARGQPQHF.

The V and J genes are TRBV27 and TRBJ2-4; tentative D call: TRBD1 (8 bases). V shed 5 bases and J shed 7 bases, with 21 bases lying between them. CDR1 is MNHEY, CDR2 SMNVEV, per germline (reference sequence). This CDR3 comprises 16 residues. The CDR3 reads CASSSPRGPGGNIQYF. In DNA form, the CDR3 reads TGTGCCAGCAGTAGTCCCAGGGGGCCCGGGGGGAACATTCAGTACTTC.

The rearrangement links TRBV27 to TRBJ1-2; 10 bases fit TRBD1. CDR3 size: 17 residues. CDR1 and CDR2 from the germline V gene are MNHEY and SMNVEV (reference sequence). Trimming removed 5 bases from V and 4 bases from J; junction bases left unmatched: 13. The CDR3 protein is CASSALTGGKVGYGYTF. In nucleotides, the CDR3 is TGTGCCAGCAGTGCATTGACAGGGGGCAAGGTTGGCTATGGCTACACCTTC.

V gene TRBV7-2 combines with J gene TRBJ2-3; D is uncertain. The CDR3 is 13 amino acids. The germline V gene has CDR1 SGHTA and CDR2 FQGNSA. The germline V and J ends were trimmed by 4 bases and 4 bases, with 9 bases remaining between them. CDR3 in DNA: TGTGCCAGCAGCTCGCGAACAGCAGATACGCAGTATTTT. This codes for CASSSRTADTQYF.